This TCR beta chain came from a study of neurological immune-mediated disorders. Notes on the study in general: It was HTLV-1-associated myelopathy that showed the most TCR clonal expansion, while multiple sclerosis showed the least, falling below healthy controls. The phylogenetic placement of 18 of 34 multiple sclerosis patients' repertoires in one related-CDR3 cluster constitutes a possible signature.

On this clonotype: Its antigen is unknown.

Deletions cut 8 bases from V and 1 base from J, with 11 bases between. This CDR3 is built from 13 residues. Synthesis of cDNA used 5'RACE (with 10-nucleotide random UMIs). Sequencing of 15-18 subjects in each run yielded over 170 million TCR-beta sequences. TCRdb passed the 5' RACE reads through MiXCR, listing each CDR3 protein once. The sample yields tens of thousands of distinct CDR3 sequences, roughly 2.6% seen once. This chain uses TRBV12-3 or TRBV12-4 with TRBJ1-1; a possible D gene is TRBD1 (5 bases). The sample taken for sequencing was PBMCs. The clonotype originates from a woman in her thirties with multiple sclerosis. The DNA of the CDR3 is TGTGCCAGCCGGGGACCGGGGAACACTGAAGCTTTCTTT. Translating it yields CASRGPGNTEAFF.